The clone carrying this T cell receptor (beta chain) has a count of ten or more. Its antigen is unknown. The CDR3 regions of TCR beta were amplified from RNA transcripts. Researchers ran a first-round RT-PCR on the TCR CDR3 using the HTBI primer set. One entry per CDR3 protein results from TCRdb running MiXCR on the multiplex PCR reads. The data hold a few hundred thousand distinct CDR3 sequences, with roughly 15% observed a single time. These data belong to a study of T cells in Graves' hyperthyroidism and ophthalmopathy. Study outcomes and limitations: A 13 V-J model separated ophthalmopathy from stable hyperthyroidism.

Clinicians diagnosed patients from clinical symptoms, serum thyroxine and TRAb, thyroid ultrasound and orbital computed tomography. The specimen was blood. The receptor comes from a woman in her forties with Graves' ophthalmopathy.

The CDR3 spells CASTVGGEGDTEAFF. As DNA, the CDR3 is TGTGCCAGCACCGTAGGTGGGGAGGGGGACACTGAAGCTTTCTTT. The V gene is TRBV2, the J gene TRBJ1-1; tentative D call: TRBD1 (6 bases). CDR1 SNHLY and CDR2 FYNNEI come from the germline V gene. The CDR3 covers 15 residues. With 7 bases removed from V and 3 bases from J, the gap between germline ends came to 18 bases.